The 5 T cell receptor beta chains in this list originate from one sample, sequenced in a study of shared clonotypes between healthy human individuals. TCRdb keeps only in-frame clones here, not all; method: immunoSEQ multiplex PCR. The sample records fewer than 3 million clones, around 93% being singletons. The material sequenced was naive CD4+ T cells from PBMCs. Subset described: CD45RA+ positively selected. The receptors were gathered from a man younger than 35 in good health. Some clones in this sample may be carry-over from other donors' samples.

This chain joins TRBV7-2 and TRBJ2-1; D is possibly TRBD2 (5 bases). The CDR3 has 13 residues. Germline V gives CDR1 SGHTA, CDR2 FQGNSA. Trimming stripped 5 bases from V and 10 bases from J, with 15 bases between. The CDR3 region has the DNA TGTGCCAGCAGCCCCAGGAGGATGGGGGAGCAGTTCTTC. It encodes CASSPRRMGEQFF.

The rearrangement links TRBV5-1 to TRBJ1-4; 8 bases map to TRBD1. The CDR3 sequence is 15 residues long. V shed 5 bases, J shed 5 bases, and the junction held 8 bases outside the gene matches. Per the germline V gene, CDR1 is SGHRS and CDR2 is YFSETQ. The CDR3 loop reads CASSLMRTGNEKLFF. The CDR3 bases are TGCGCCAGCAGTTTAATGAGGACAGGGAATGAAAAACTGTTTTTT.

Regarding this clone: The same CDR3 also results from other DNA sequences found in this sample. The chain recombines TRBV9 with TRBJ2-1, with a possible D match to TRBD2 (5 bases). The CDR3 totals 13 residues. V was shortened by 4 bases and J by 3 bases, with 8 bases between the two germline ends. The germline V gene has CDR1 SGDLS and CDR2 YYNGEE. Here the CDR3 DNA reads TGTGCCAGCAGCCCCCGGGGCTACAATGAGCAGTTCTTC. This translates into CASSPRGYNEQFF.

Comments on this clone: Other DNA sequences in the sample encode the same CDR3. The rearrangement joins TRBV28 to TRBJ2-5; D remains ambiguous. The CDR3 is made up of 12 amino acids. The germline V gene encodes CDR1 MDHEN and CDR2 SYDVKM. The V end lost 3 bases, the J end lost 2 bases, and 4 bases lay between the germline ends. CDR3 region: CASSLVQETQYF. Written as DNA, the CDR3 is TGTGCCAGCAGTTTGGTTCAAGAGACCCAGTACTTC.

The rearrangement links TRBV7-9 to TRBJ2-2; D unresolved. The CDR3 has 17 amino acids. The V end was cut by 0 bases, the J end by 5 bases, with 16 bases between. Germline CDR1 reads SEHNR; CDR2 reads FQNEAQ (reference sequence). The CDR3 region is CASSLATAWWQTGELFF. The DNA for the CDR3 is TGTGCCAGCAGCTTAGCCACAGCATGGTGGCAAACCGGGGAGCTGTTTTTT.